These T cell receptor beta chains were read from a single sample in a study of cytomegalovirus exposure and HLA in healthy donors. Sequencing used immunoSEQ multiplex PCR; TCRdb keeps in-frame clones, though not all of them. The table shows about 160,000 clones, with approximately 79% occurring only once. The sample consisted of PBMCs. Receptors originate from a woman in her fifties or sixties in good health and CMV-seropositive. The CDR3 runs from the conserved cysteine through the conserved F or W. The order of the fields is D gene, clone size, V gene, J gene, CDR3 DNA, CDR3 protein. D genes are given only for firm matches. Rows give clone size only sometimes, using once, few, many, or a class for an expanded clone.

D: TRBD1; size: NA; V: TRBV5-4; J: TRBJ1-5; DNA: TGTGCCAGCAGCTTAGGACAGGGGGATCAGCCCCAGCATTTT; CDR3: CASSLGQGDQPQHF
D: NA; size: NA; V: TRBV7-9; J: TRBJ2-1; DNA: TGTGCCAGCAGCTTCGACAGCTCCAATGAGCAGTTCTTC; CDR3: CASSFDSSNEQFF
D: NA; size: NA; V: TRBV6-5; J: TRBJ2-7; DNA: TGTGCCAGCACTAATTGGGGGGTTCGCTCCTACGAGCAGTACTTC; CDR3: CASTNWGVRSYEQYF
D: NA; size: NA; V: TRBV6-5; J: TRBJ2-7; DNA: TGTGCCAGCAGCCCCGAGGGAGAGGTCGAGCAGTACTTC; CDR3: CASSPEGEVEQYF
D: NA; size: few; V: TRBV7-3; J: TRBJ2-6; DNA: TGTGCCAGCAGCCCACAAGTACAGGCTGGGGCCAACGTCCTGACTTTC; CDR3: CASSPQVQAGANVLTF
D: NA; size: NA; V: TRBV6-1; J: TRBJ1-5; DNA: TGTGCCAGCAGGGCCGGGGTTAGCAATCAGCCCCAGCATTTT; CDR3: CASRAGVSNQPQHF
D: NA; size: NA; V: TRBV2; J: TRBJ1-3; DNA: TGTGCCAGCAGAGGAGGGAGCTCTGGAAACACCATATATTTT; CDR3: CASRGGSSGNTIYF
D: NA; size: NA; V: TRBV2; J: TRBJ1-4; DNA: TGTGCCAGCAGCCAGATGGGCGCAGTTGAAAAACTGTTTTTT; CDR3: CASSQMGAVEKLFF
D: NA; size: NA; V: TRBV6-1; J: TRBJ2-3; DNA: TGTGCCAGCAGTGAAGCGCTTCAGGGGCCAGATACGCAGTATTTT; CDR3: CASSEALQGPDTQYF
D: TRBD1; size: NA; V: TRBV5-1; J: TRBJ2-7; DNA: TGCGCCAGCACGAGGGAAGGACAGGGTGGGTTTGGGGGCGAGCAGTACTTC; CDR3: CASTREGQGGFGGEQYF
D: TRBD2; size: few; V: TRBV5-6; J: TRBJ2-7; DNA: TGTGCCAGCACTCACCCCTCCGCGGGGGACTACGAGCAGTACTTC; CDR3: CASTHPSAGDYEQYF
D: NA; size: few; V: TRBV4-3; J: TRBJ1-5; DNA: TGCGCCAGCAGCCAAGATGGGCCTCATCAGCCCCAGCATTTT; CDR3: CASSQDGPHQPQHF
D: TRBD1; size: NA; V: TRBV7-2; J: TRBJ2-7; DNA: TGTGCCAGCAGTTTTTCGACAGGGTACTACGAGCAGTACTTC; CDR3: CASSFSTGYYEQYF
D: TRBD2; size: NA; V: TRBV11-1; J: TRBJ2-7; DNA: TGTGCCAGCAGCTGGGGGAGGGCCTACGAGCAGTACTTC; CDR3: CASSWGRAYEQYF
D: NA; size: NA; V: TRBV7-7; J: TRBJ2-3; DNA: TGTGCTAGCAGCGAGACTAGTGGGGTGGGTACGCAGTATTTT; CDR3: CASSETSGVGTQYF
D: NA; size: NA; V: TRBV5-6; J: TRBJ2-5; DNA: TGTGCCAGCAGCGCCCATAGCGTAGAAGAGACCCAGTACTTC; CDR3: CASSAHSVEETQYF
D: NA; size: few; V: TRBV5-5; J: TRBJ2-5; DNA: TGTGCCAGCAGCTTGCCCACAGGGAAACAAGAGACCCAGTACTTC; CDR3: CASSLPTGKQETQYF
D: TRBD2; size: NA; V: TRBV6-5; J: TRBJ2-7; DNA: TGTGCCAGCAGGGAACTAGCGGGAGTCTTGGGGGAGCAGTACTTC; CDR3: CASRELAGVLGEQYF
D: NA; size: NA; V: TRBV27; J: TRBJ2-7; DNA: TGTGCCAGCAGCCCTGGGGCAGTCATTGAGCAGTACTTC; CDR3: CASSPGAVIEQYF
D: NA; size: few; V: TRBV6-6; J: TRBJ1-5; DNA: TGTGCCAGCAGTGCAGAAGCAGGGAACCAGCATTTT; CDR3: CASSAEAGNQHF
D: NA; size: NA; V: TRBV7-3; J: TRBJ2-5; DNA: TGTGCCAGCAGCTCGGACAACCAAGAGACCCAGTACTTC; CDR3: CASSSDNQETQYF
D: TRBD1; size: NA; V: TRBV23-1; J: TRBJ1-1; DNA: TGCGCCAGCAGTCAAGGGACAGGGATGGGGATACGGTCCACTGAAGCTTTCTTT; CDR3: CASSQGTGMGIRSTEAFF
D: NA; size: NA; V: TRBV10-3; J: TRBJ2-7; DNA: TGTGCCATCAGGGGGGCCTCGTACGAGCAGTACTTC; CDR3: CAIRGASYEQYF
D: NA; size: NA; V: TRBV28; J: TRBJ1-2; DNA: TGTGCCAGCAGTTCGAACTATGGCTACACCTTC; CDR3: CASSSNYGYTF
D: TRBD1; size: NA; V: TRBV25-1; J: TRBJ2-3; DNA: TGTGCCAGCAGTGAATTACGCGGGGACAGGGCAGATACGCAGTATTTT; CDR3: CASSELRGDRADTQYF
D: NA; size: NA; V: TRBV29-1; J: TRBJ2-3; DNA: TGCAGCGTTGCCGCGTTTGATACGCAGTATTTT; CDR3: CSVAAFDTQYF
D: NA; size: NA; V: TRBV6-6; J: TRBJ2-3; DNA: TGTGCCAGCAGCGGACAGTCAGATACGCAGTATTTT; CDR3: CASSGQSDTQYF
D: TRBD1; size: NA; V: TRBV2; J: TRBJ1-5; DNA: TGTGCCAGCAGTGAAGGCCAGGGGGCGAATCAGCCCCAGCATTTT; CDR3: CASSEGQGANQPQHF
D: NA; size: NA; V: TRBV10-3; J: TRBJ1-5; DNA: TGTGCCATCAGTGGGGCCTCACAGGGAACGGGTCAGCCCCAGCATTTT; CDR3: CAISGASQGTGQPQHF
D: NA; size: few; V: TRBV19; J: TRBJ2-5; DNA: TGTGCCAGTGGGGCAGGGTTAGAGGAGACCCAGTACTTC; CDR3: CASGAGLEETQYF
D: TRBD2; size: few; V: TRBV28; J: TRBJ2-7; DNA: TGTGCCAGCAGTTCCCCTAGCGGGGGGCCCTACGAGCAGTACTTC; CDR3: CASSSPSGGPYEQYF
D: TRBD2; size: NA; V: TRBV4-1; J: TRBJ2-7; DNA: TGCGCCAGCAGCCAAGGTACCGGGACTAGCCGTTACGAGCAGTACTTC; CDR3: CASSQGTGTSRYEQYF
D: NA; size: NA; V: TRBV28; J: TRBJ2-5; DNA: TGTGCCAGCAGCCCACCTAGCTACGGGCTGGAGACCCAGTACTTC; CDR3: CASSPPSYGLETQYF
D: NA; size: NA; V: TRBV7-8; J: TRBJ1-1; DNA: TGTGCCAGCAGCTTTGGACAGATGAACACTGAAGCTTTCTTT; CDR3: CASSFGQMNTEAFF
D: NA; size: few; V: TRBV30; J: TRBJ1-2; DNA: TGTGCCTGGAGTGTATCGGGGTACTATGGCTACACCTTC; CDR3: CAWSVSGYYGYTF
D: TRBD2; size: NA; V: TRBV10-3; J: TRBJ2-1; DNA: TGTGCCATCAGTAATCCGGGACTAGCGATGGATGAGCAGTTCTTC; CDR3: CAISNPGLAMDEQFF
D: TRBD1; size: NA; V: TRBV9; J: TRBJ1-1; DNA: TGTGCCGGCAGCGTAGCCGGACAGGGAGGTACTGAAGCTTTCTTT; CDR3: CAGSVAGQGGTEAFF
D: NA; size: once; V: TRBV6-1; J: TRBJ2-3; DNA: TGTGCCAGCAGTGAGTCCTGGAGAGGAGGTGTAGATACGCAGTATTTT; CDR3: CASSESWRGGVDTQYF
D: NA; size: NA; V: TRBV7-2; J: TRBJ2-1; DNA: TGTGCCAGCAGCTTAGTGCAGGGGTCCTACAATGAGCAGTTCTTC; CDR3: CASSLVQGSYNEQFF
D: NA; size: NA; V: TRBV9; J: TRBJ1-1; DNA: TGTGCCAGCAGCAGAGACAGGATGAACACTGAAGCTTTCTTT; CDR3: CASSRDRMNTEAFF
D: NA; size: NA; V: TRBV19; J: TRBJ1-5; DNA: TGTGCCAGTAGTATAGATCGTAGACAGGACCTTAGCAATCAGCCCCAGCATTTT; CDR3: CASSIDRRQDLSNQPQHF
D: TRBD1; size: NA; V: TRBV19; J: TRBJ2-3; DNA: TGTGCCACCGGACAGGAGGTCACAGATACGCAGTATTTT; CDR3: CATGQEVTDTQYF
D: NA; size: NA; V: TRBV18; J: TRBJ1-6; DNA: TGTGCCAGCTCACCACCTGGGCGGAGGGGAAATTCACCCCTCCACTTT; CDR3: CASSPPGRRGNSPLHF
D: NA; size: NA; V: TRBV10-3; J: TRBJ2-7; DNA: TGTGCCATCAGTCCCTCAAACAGGGATACCTACGAGCAGTACTTC; CDR3: CAISPSNRDTYEQYF
D: NA; size: NA; V: TRBV7-6; J: TRBJ2-7; DNA: TGTGCCAGCAGCCCATGGCTCCCCGGGGGGCGAGTCTACGAGCAGTACTTC; CDR3: CASSPWLPGGRVYEQYF
D: NA; size: NA; V: TRBV5-5; J: TRBJ2-7; DNA: TGTGCCAGCAGCTTGTTTTCCCACAGACCCACCTACATAAGCTCCTACGAGCAGTACTTC; CDR3: CASSLFSHRPTYISSYEQYF
D: NA; size: NA; V: TRBV6-1; J: TRBJ2-3; DNA: TGTGCCAGCGGGTCCGCAGGCAGAGATACGCAGTATTTT; CDR3: CASGSAGRDTQYF